This T cell receptor beta chain came from a study of blood T cells in healthy people across ages. Then a second PCR, running roughly 7 to 11 cycles, was carried out with a sample-barcoded 5' primer and a J-beta primer mix. TCRdb processed the 5' RACE reads anew with MiXCR; each CDR3 protein has one entry. The profile shows 600,000 to 850,000 distinct CDR3 sequences, approximately 25% of them singletons. Points on this clonotype: Its antigen remains unknown.

Study results and limitations: Observed TCR beta diversity per million T cells went down as age went up. This fall followed a roughly linear course with age.

V shed 0 bases and J shed 3 bases, with 8 bases lying between them. The CDR3 runs 14 residues. Germline CDR1 and CDR2: MNHEY and SMNVEV (reference sequence). This sample also belongs to another study, concerning T cells of mothers and their children. As reported in that work: Extracted RNA, in its entirety, went into cDNA synthesis at roughly 1.4 ug per 15 ul. In each mother, TCR beta CDR3 reads exceeded 10 million; in each child, they numbered 2.5 million to 3.5 million. Slightly higher overlap, not significant, was seen in related mother-child pairs than in unrelated pairs.

The sequence was collected from a boy younger than 18 in good health. Material for sequencing was blood. J is TRBJ1-2 and V is TRBV27, with D unclear. The CDR3 spells CASSLSGTYYGYTF. The CDR3 coding sequence is TGTGCCAGCAGTTTATCAGGCACCTACTATGGCTACACCTTC.